This TCR beta chain originates from a study of a mutant IDH1 vaccine in newly diagnosed glioma. Looking at the study overall: Treated patients showed a male proportion of roughly 62%, a female proportion of roughly 38%, and a mean age of around 40 years.

Study conclusions and caveats: Among top peripheral T cell clonotypes, changes seemed unrelated to pseudoprogression. Vaccine-induced responses were seen in 85% to 95% of patients, spanning several MHC alleles.

Time point given: week 5, during vaccination. With topical imiquimod, each dose of the vaccine consisted of 300 ug of mutant IDH1 20-mer peptide. New WHO grade 3 or 4 astrocytomas that were IDH1-mutant and ATRX-lost occurred in the donors. This clone has just a few counts. Its antigen is still unknown. Clones were sequenced by immunoSEQ multiplex PCR, and TCRdb holds only the in-frame ones, with some missing. The sample lists around 50,000 clones; around four fifths were seen once. Here the sequenced sample was PBMCs, taken from a glioma patient whose treatment included an IDH1 peptide vaccine. The receptor was derived from a man in his fifties or sixties with glioma.

The CDR3 is CASSLSTQSYNEQFF. The CDR3, as DNA: TGCGCCAGCAGCTTGTCTACTCAATCCTACAATGAGCAGTTCTTC. The chain employs TRBV5-1 and TRBJ2-1; D gene ambiguous. V lost 1 base, J lost 1 base, and 9 bases lay in between. This CDR3 has 15 residues. The germline gives CDR1 SGHRS, CDR2 YFSETQ.